Below, 10 T cell receptor beta chains from the same sample are listed, as sequenced in a study of blood T cell repertoires in COVID-19. Data came from immunoSEQ multiplex PCR; TCRdb stores just in-frame clones and leaves some out. The sample lists 200,000 to 300,000 clones, more than 75% occurring once. The material sequenced was PBMCs or T cells enriched from blood (not recorded which). The receptors were gathered from a woman aged 50 to 60 who had recovered from COVID-19.

The rearrangement uses TRBV7-2 and TRBJ2-1, with TRBD2 identical over 9 bases. The CDR3 totals 16 residues. Germline-derived CDR1 and CDR2 are SGHTA and FQGNSA. V lost 5 bases, J lost 4 bases, and 9 bases stayed unmatched. CDR3 sequence: CASSQVVLAGYNEQFF. The CDR3 bases are TGTGCCAGCAGCCAGGTGGTACTAGCGGGTTACAATGAGCAGTTCTTC.

The V call is TRBV7-9, the J call TRBJ1-1; D is unclear. The germline CDR1 and CDR2 sequences are SEHNR and FQNEAQ (reference sequence). Trimming shortened V by 3 bases and J by 7 bases, and 9 bases separated the two germline ends. The CDR3 has 12 amino acids. CDR3 protein: CASSFPFGEAFF. DNA for the CDR3: TGTGCCAGCAGCTTTCCATTCGGTGAAGCTTTCTTT.

The V call is TRBV9, the J call TRBJ1-2, with D uncertain. There are 12 residues in the CDR3. V lost 4 bases and J 7 bases, leaving 11 bases between the germline ends. The germline CDR1 and CDR2 sequences are SGDLS and YYNGEE. The CDR3 sequence is CASSTQTRGYTF. The CDR3 DNA reads TGTGCCAGCAGCACTCAGACTCGTGGCTACACCTTC.

The chain couples TRBV6-1 to TRBJ1-4; no firm D call. Germline loops: CDR1 MNHNS, CDR2 SASEGT. The CDR3 is made up of 12 amino acids. V was pared by 1 base and J by 10 bases, with 7 bases between. The CDR3 region is CASSEVGGKLFF. In nucleotides, the CDR3 is TGTGCCAGCAGTGAAGTCGGAGGAAAACTGTTTTTT.

The chain has TRBV29-1 and TRBJ2-7; 7 nucleotides line up with TRBD1. The V and J ends lost 6 bases and 1 base, in that order; junction bases with no gene match: 6. Germline CDR1 SQVTM, CDR2 ANQGSEA. The CDR3 runs to 13 residues. The DNA of the CDR3 is TGCAGCGTCAGGACAGGTCATTCCTACGAGCAGTACTTC. It yields the protein CSVRTGHSYEQYF.

The rearrangement uses TRBV15 and TRBJ2-1; TRBD2 matches 11 bases. Unmatched junction bases numbered 1, after V lost 0 bases and J lost 6 bases. This CDR3 is 15 amino acids long. Per the germline V gene, CDR1 is LNHNV and CDR2 is YYDKDF (reference sequence). CDR3 nucleotide sequence: TGTGCCACCAGCAGAGATAGCGGGGGGGCCAATGAGCAGTTCTTC. It is translated as CATSRDSGGANEQFF. Filled out from reference TRBV15 and TRBJ2-1, the complete variable domain reads DAMVIQNPRYQVTQFGKPVTLSCSQTLNHNVMYWYQQKSSQAPKLLFHYYDKDFNNEADTPDNFQSRRPNTSFCFLDIRSPGLGDTAMYLCATSRDSGGANEQFFGPGTRLTVL.

The chain uses TRBV5-1 and TRBJ1-1; 9 nucleotides match TRBD1. After removal of 0 bases from V and 3 bases from J, the junction contained 6 bases not matched to a gene. Looked up from germline, CDR1 is SGHRS and CDR2 is YFSETQ. The CDR3 spans 16 residues. This chain's CDR3 is CASSLAPDRGDTEAFF. As DNA, the CDR3 is TGCGCCAGCAGCTTGGCTCCCGACAGGGGGGACACTGAAGCTTTCTTT.

This chain uses TRBV9 with TRBJ1-1; D not resolved. This CDR3 is built from 13 residues. Germline V gene data show CDR1 as SGDLS and CDR2 as YYNGEE. The V end lost 0 bases, the J end lost 5 bases, and 8 bases lay between the germline ends. The CDR3 sequence: CASSVGVGTEAFF. The CDR3 bases are TGTGCCAGCAGCGTAGGGGTCGGGACTGAAGCTTTCTTT.

The chain carries TRBV2 and TRBJ2-1; possible D gene TRBD1, 6 bases. This CDR3 is 14 amino acids long. Trimming pared 2 bases from V and 8 bases from J, leaving 13 bases between. The germline V gene has CDR1 SNHLY and CDR2 FYNNEI. The CDR3 DNA reads as TGTGCCAGCAGTGAACGGCAGGGGTTCGATGAGCAGTTCTTC. Its translation is CASSERQGFDEQFF.

The chain carries TRBV2 and TRBJ2-5; 9 bases align to TRBD2. The germline gives CDR1 SNHLY, CDR2 FYNNEI. J gave up 3 bases and V 11 bases, and 10 bases lay outside the gene matches. The CDR3 runs to 14 residues. In DNA, the CDR3 is TGTGCCTCGGCGCCGACTAGCGGAAAAGAGACCCAGTACTTC. It encodes CASAPTSGKETQYF. The variable domain in full, with the rest retrieved from reference TRBV2 and TRBJ2-5, is EPEVTQTPSHQVTQMGQEVILRCVPISNHLYFYWYRQILGQKVEFLVSFYNNEISEKSEIFDDQFSVERPDGSNFTLKIRSTKLEDSAMYFCASAPTSGKETQYFGPGTRLLVL.